The present T cell receptor (beta chain) was sequenced within a study of shared clonotypes between healthy human individuals. This table comes from immunoSEQ multiplex PCR, and its TCRdb copy is limited to in-frame clones, with some not included. The sample lists some 1.5 million clones; around 95% were seen once. All the donors were Caucasian adults who lived in Nashville, Tennessee. CD45RA-negative memory and CD45RA+ naive subsets were split from the CD4+ cells. The receptor was derived from a man aged 25-40 years in good health. Sequenced sample: naive CD4+ T cells sorted from blood. This sample's subset: CD45RA+ positively selected.

CDR3 sequence: CASSMTVSGNTIYF. CDR3 nucleotide sequence: TGTGCCAGTAGTATGACCGTGTCTGGAAACACCATATATTTT. The chain links TRBV19 to TRBJ1-3; D is unresolved. Trimming stripped 3 bases from V and 1 base from J, with 7 bases between. This CDR3 contains 14 residues. CDR1 is LNHDA and CDR2 is SQIVND in the germline V gene (reference sequence).